This TCR beta chain was profiled in a study of T-cell memory formation after mild COVID-19. General study points: Researchers report contracting CD4+ clones mostly in CM and EM, with CD8+ clones in EMRA. The second-wave clones peaking on day 37 were not confirmed as SARS-CoV-2-specific.

TCR alpha and TCR beta cDNA libraries with sample barcodes and UMIs came from 5'RACE using constant-segment primers. TCRdb fed the 5' RACE reads into MiXCR, producing one record per CDR3 protein. The sample lists fewer than 150,000 distinct CDR3 sequences; around 15% were seen once. This clonotype was found many times. No antigen is known for it. The ends lost 0 bases at V and 15 bases at J; junction bases unmatched: 8. This CDR3 comprises 13 residues. The germline V gene has CDR1 LGHNA and CDR2 YSLEER. This receptor was obtained from a man aged 18 to 29 who had mild COVID-19 (a few samples of this study predate the infection). Cell type and time point are not known. This chain connects TRBV4-3 to TRBJ2-4; 7 nucleotides align to TRBD2. Sequencing input: PBMCs or a T cell subset sorted from them (not recorded which). CDR3 nucleotides: TGCGCCAGCAGCCAAGAAAAAGCGGGGAGGCGGTACTTC. This translates into CASSQEKAGRRYF.